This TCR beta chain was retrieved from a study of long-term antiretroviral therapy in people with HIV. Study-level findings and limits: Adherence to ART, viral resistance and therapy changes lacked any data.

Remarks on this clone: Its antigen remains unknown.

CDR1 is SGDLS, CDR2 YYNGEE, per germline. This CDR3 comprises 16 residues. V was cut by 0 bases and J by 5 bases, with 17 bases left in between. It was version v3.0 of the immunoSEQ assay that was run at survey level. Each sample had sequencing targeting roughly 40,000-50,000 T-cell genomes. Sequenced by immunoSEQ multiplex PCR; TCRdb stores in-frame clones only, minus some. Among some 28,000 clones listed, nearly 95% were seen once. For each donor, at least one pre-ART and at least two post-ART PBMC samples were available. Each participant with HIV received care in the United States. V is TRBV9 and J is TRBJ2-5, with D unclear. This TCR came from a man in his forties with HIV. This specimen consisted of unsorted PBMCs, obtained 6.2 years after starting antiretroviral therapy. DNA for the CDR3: TGTGCCAGCAGCGTAGCTTTCGGCGGTCTGGGCGAGACCCAGTACTTC. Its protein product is CASSVAFGGLGETQYF.